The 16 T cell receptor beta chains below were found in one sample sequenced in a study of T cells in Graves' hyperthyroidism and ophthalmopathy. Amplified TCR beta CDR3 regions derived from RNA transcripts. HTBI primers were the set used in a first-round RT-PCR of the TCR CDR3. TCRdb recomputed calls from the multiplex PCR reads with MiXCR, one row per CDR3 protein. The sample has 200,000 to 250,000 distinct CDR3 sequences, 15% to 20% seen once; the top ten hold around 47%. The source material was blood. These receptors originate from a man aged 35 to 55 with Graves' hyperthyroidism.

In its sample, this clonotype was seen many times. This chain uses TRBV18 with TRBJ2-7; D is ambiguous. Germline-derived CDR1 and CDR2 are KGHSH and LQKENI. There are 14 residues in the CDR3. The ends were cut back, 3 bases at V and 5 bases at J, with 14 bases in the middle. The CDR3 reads CASSPSSSRDEQYF. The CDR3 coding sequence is TGTGCCAGCTCACCCAGTAGTTCGCGAGACGAGCAGTACTTC.

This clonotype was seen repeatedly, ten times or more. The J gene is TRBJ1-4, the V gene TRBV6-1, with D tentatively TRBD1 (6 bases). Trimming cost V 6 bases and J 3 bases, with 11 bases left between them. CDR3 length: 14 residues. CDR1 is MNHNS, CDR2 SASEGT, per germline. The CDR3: CASRTGISNEKLFF. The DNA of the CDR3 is TGTGCCAGCAGAACAGGGATTTCTAATGAAAAACTGTTTTTT.

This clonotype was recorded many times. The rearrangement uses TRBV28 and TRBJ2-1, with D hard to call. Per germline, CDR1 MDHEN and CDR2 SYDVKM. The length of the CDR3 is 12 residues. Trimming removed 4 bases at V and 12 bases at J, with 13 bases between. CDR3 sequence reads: CASSSTGRGQFF. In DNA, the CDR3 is TGTGCCAGCAGTTCGACCGGACGCGGGCAGTTCTTC.

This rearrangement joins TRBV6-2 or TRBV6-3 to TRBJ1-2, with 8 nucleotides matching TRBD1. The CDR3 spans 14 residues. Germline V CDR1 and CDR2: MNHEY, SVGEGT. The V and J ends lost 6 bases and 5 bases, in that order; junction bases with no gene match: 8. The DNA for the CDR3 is TGTGCCAGCAGGGGACAGGCCAGAAGGTATGGCTACACCTTC. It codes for CASRGQARRYGYTF.

The CDR3 region is CAWSVGTEETQYF. CDR3 sequence (DNA): TGTGCCTGGAGTGTGGGGACAGAGGAGACCCAGTACTTC. The chain is built from TRBV30 and TRBJ2-5, with TRBD1 matching 7 bases. CDR1 is GTSNPN and CDR2 is SVGIG in the germline V gene (reference sequence). V shed 0 bases, J shed 5 bases, and the junction held 3 bases outside the gene matches. This CDR3 comprises 13 residues.

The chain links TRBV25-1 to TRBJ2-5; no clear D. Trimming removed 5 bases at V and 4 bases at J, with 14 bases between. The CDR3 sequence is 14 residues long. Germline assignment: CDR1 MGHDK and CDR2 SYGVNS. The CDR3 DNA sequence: TGTGCCAGCAGTATGGGTCCCCCTGGAGAGACCCAGTACTTC. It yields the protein CASSMGPPGETQYF.

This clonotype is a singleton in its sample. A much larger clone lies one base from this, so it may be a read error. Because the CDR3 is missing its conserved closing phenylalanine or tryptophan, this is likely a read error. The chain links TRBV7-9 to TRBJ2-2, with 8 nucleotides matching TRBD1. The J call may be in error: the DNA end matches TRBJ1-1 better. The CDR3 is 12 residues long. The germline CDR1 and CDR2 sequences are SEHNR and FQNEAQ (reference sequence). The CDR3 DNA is TGTGCCAGCAGCTGGACAGGGCCGGGAGCTTTCCTT. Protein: CASSWTGPGAFL.

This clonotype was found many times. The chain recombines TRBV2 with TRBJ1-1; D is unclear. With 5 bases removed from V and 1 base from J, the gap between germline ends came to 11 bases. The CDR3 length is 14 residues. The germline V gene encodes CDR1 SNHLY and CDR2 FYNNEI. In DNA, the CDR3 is TGTGCCAGCAGTCCTATACATGAGAACACTGAAGCTTTCTTT. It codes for CASSPIHENTEAFF.

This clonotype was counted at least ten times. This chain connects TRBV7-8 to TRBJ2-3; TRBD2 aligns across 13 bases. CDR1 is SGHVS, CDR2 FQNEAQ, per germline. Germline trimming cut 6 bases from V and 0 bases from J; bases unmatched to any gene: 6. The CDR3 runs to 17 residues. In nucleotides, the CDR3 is TGTGCCAGCAGAGAACCGGGACTAGCGGGGAGCACAGATACGCAGTATTTT. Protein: CASREPGLAGSTDTQYF. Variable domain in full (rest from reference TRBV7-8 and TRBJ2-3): GAGVSQSPRYKVAKRGQDVALRCDPISGHVSLFWYQQALGQGPEFLTYFQNEAQLDKSGLPSDRFFAERPEGSVSTLKIQRTQQEDSAVYLCASREPGLAGSTDTQYFGPGTRLTVL.

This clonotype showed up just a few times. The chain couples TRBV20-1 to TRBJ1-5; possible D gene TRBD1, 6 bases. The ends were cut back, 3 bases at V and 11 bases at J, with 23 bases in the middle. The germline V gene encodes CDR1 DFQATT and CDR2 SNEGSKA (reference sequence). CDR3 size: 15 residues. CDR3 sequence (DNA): TGCAGTGCTAGTTCGGGGGGGGGCAGGCCAGGTTCCCAGCATTTT. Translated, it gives CSASSGGGRPGSQHF.

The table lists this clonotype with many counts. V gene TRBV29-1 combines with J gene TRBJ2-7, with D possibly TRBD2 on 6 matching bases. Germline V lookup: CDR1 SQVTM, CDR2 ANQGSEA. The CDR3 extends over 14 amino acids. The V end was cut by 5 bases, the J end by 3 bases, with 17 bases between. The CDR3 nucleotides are TGCAGCGTTAGGGGTTTCGGGGGAAACTACGAGCAGTACTTC. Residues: CSVRGFGGNYEQYF.

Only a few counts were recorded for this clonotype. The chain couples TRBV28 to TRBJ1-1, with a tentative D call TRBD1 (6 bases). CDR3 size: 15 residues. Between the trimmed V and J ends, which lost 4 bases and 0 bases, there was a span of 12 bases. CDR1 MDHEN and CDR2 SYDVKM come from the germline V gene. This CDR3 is CASSWRTAMNTEAFF. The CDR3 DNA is TGTGCCAGCAGTTGGAGGACAGCCATGAACACTGAAGCTTTCTTT.

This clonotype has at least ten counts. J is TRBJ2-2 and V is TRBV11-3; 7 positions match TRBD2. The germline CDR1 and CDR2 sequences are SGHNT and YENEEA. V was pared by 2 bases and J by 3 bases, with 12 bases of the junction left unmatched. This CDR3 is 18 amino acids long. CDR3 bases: TGTGCCAGCAGCTTACCTGACATAAGAGCGGGGTACACCGGGGAGCTGTTTTTT. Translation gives CASSLPDIRAGYTGELFF.

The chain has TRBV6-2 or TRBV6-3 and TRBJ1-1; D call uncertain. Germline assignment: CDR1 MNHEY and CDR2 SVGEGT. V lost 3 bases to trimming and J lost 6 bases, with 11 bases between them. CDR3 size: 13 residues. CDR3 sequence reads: CASSYGNVPEAFF. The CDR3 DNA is TGTGCCAGCAGTTATGGGAACGTACCTGAAGCTTTCTTT.

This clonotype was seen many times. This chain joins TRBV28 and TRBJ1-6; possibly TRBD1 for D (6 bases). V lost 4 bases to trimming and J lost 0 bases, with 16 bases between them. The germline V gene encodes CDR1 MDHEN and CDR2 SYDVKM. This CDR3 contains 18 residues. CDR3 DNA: TGTGCCAGCAGTTCGTTAACAGGGACTAGCTCCTATAATTCACCCCTCCACTTT. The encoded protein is CASSSLTGTSSYNSPLHF.

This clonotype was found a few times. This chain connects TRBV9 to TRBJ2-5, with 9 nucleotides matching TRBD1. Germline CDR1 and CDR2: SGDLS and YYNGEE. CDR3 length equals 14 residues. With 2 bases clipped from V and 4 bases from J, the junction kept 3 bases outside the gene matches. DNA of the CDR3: TGTGCCAGCAGCGTTGAGACAGGGGGAGAGACCCAGTACTTC. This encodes CASSVETGGETQYF.